A selection of T cell receptor beta chains follows, all from one sample in a study of T cell responses to AZD1222 COVID-19 vaccine. Repertoires were generated with immunoSEQ multiplex PCR, while TCRdb's copy carries only in-frame clones and drops some. This sample carries around 160,000 clones, around nine tenths of them seen once, and the ten largest clones take 5.2%. The material sequenced was peripheral blood, taken on day 0 of AZD1222 vaccination. These receptors were taken from an adult in good health. Each CDR3 is given with its conserved first and last residue. The order of the fields is clone size, J gene, D gene, V gene, CDR3 DNA, CDR3 protein. D genes are given only for firm matches. The size entry is marked missing in some rows and otherwise reads once, few, many or a size class.

size: -
J: TRBJ1-2
D: TRBD1
V: TRBV20-1
DNA: TGCAGTGCTGACCAGGGGGCGGGCTACACCTTC
CDR3: CSADQGAGYTF

size: -
J: TRBJ2-5
D: -
V: TRBV3-1/TRBV3-2
DNA: TGTGCCACCACTCCAGGGGCCCAAGAGACCCAGTACTTC
CDR3: CATTPGAQETQYF

size: once
J: TRBJ2-7
D: -
V: TRBV4-2
DNA: TGTGCCAGCAGCCAAGATCTATCAGGGGACGAGCAGTACTTC
CDR3: CASSQDLSGDEQYF

size: -
J: TRBJ1-3
D: TRBD1
V: TRBV18
DNA: TGTGCCAGCTCACCACCGGGACAGGGGGACTCTGGAAACACCATATATTTT
CDR3: CASSPPGQGDSGNTIYF

size: once
J: TRBJ2-1
D: -
V: TRBV5-1
DNA: TGCGCCAGCAGCTTGGATGAGGTCTCTGAGCAGTTCTTC
CDR3: CASSLDEVSEQFF

size: -
J: TRBJ1-2
D: -
V: TRBV7-9
DNA: TGTGCCAGCAGCCTTGGGCAGCGAGGGGCCTATGGCTACACCTTC
CDR3: CASSLGQRGAYGYTF

size: -
J: TRBJ1-2
D: -
V: TRBV7-8
DNA: TGTGCCAGCAGCTTAGTCCGGGACGGCTATGGCTACACCTTC
CDR3: CASSLVRDGYGYTF

size: -
J: TRBJ2-3
D: -
V: TRBV5-6
DNA: TGTGCCAGCAGCTTGGCCCCGGTTGCCCCCACAGATACGCAGTATTTT
CDR3: CASSLAPVAPTDTQYF

size: -
J: TRBJ2-3
D: -
V: TRBV11-2
DNA: TGTGCCAGCAGCTTCAAGGAGGGGGGTAGCACAGATACGCAGTATTTT
CDR3: CASSFKEGGSTDTQYF

size: -
J: TRBJ2-7
D: -
V: TRBV28
DNA: TGTGCCAGCAGAGGGGGGCTCCGCTACGAGCAGTACTTC
CDR3: CASRGGLRYEQYF

size: -
J: TRBJ1-5
D: TRBD1
V: TRBV19
DNA: TGTGCCAGTAGTAGTCACCGGACAGGTAGTGGCCAGCCCCAGCATTTT
CDR3: CASSSHRTGSGQPQHF

size: -
J: TRBJ1-5
D: -
V: TRBV9
DNA: TGTGCCAGCAGCCCATCCCAGGGCCATCAGCCCCAGCATTTT
CDR3: CASSPSQGHQPQHF

size: once
J: TRBJ2-1
D: -
V: TRBV4-3
DNA: TGCGCCAGCAGCCAAGAACGGAATGAGCAGTTCTTC
CDR3: CASSQERNEQFF

size: -
J: TRBJ2-1
D: TRBD2
V: TRBV11-2
DNA: TGTGCCAGCAGCTTAGACCGGGCGGGAGACGGGTTCTTC
CDR3: CASSLDRAGDGFF

size: once
J: TRBJ2-3
D: TRBD1
V: TRBV27
DNA: TGTGCCAGCAGTAGACAGGGGGCTGGGACAGATACGCAGTATTTT
CDR3: CASSRQGAGTDTQYF

size: -
J: TRBJ1-4
D: -
V: TRBV6-5
DNA: TGTGCCAGCAGTTACGGGGCAGCCGAAAAACTGTTTTTT
CDR3: CASSYGAAEKLFF

size: few
J: TRBJ1-1
D: -
V: TRBV6-5
DNA: TGTGCCAGCAGCCGACCCGGTCTGAACACTGAAGCTTTCTTT
CDR3: CASSRPGLNTEAFF

size: -
J: TRBJ2-3
D: TRBD2
V: TRBV5-1
DNA: TGCGCCAGCAGCCCTTTAGCGGGAGTATTCACAGATACGCAGTATTTT
CDR3: CASSPLAGVFTDTQYF

size: -
J: TRBJ1-1
D: -
V: TRBV12-3/TRBV12-4
DNA: TGTGCCAGCAGTTTCAGCCAAGGAACTGAAGCTTTCTTT
CDR3: CASSFSQGTEAFF

size: -
J: TRBJ2-3
D: TRBD2
V: TRBV9
DNA: TGTGCCAGCAGCGTAAATCCAGCGGGGGCGGGAGCAGATACGCAGTATTTT
CDR3: CASSVNPAGAGADTQYF

size: -
J: TRBJ1-4
D: -
V: TRBV7-9
DNA: TGTGCCAGCTCCCTTGGCGAGGGGACCGAAAAACTGTTTTTT
CDR3: CASSLGEGTEKLFF

size: -
J: TRBJ1-5
D: -
V: TRBV7-9
DNA: TGTGCCAGCGGAACGGGTAGCAATCAGCCCCAGCATTTT
CDR3: CASGTGSNQPQHF

size: large
J: TRBJ2-6
D: -
V: TRBV5-4
DNA: TGTGCCAGCAGCGAGATCCAGGGATCCGCCTCTGGGGCCAACGTCCTGACTTTC
CDR3: CASSEIQGSASGANVLTF

size: once
J: TRBJ2-7
D: TRBD2
V: TRBV4-1
DNA: TGCGCCAGCAGCCCGTGGGGAGGGGTAGAGCAGTACTTC
CDR3: CASSPWGGVEQYF

size: -
J: TRBJ1-1
D: -
V: TRBV2
DNA: TGTGCCAGCAGGGTGGAGACAGCGAACACTGAAGCTTTCTTT
CDR3: CASRVETANTEAFF

size: -
J: TRBJ1-2
D: -
V: TRBV6-5
DNA: TGTGCCAGCAGTTACGACGGACAGCCGAACTATGGCTACACCTTC
CDR3: CASSYDGQPNYGYTF

size: -
J: TRBJ1-2
D: -
V: TRBV19
DNA: TGTGCCACCTCCTCGGAGGGAAGACATGGCTACACCTTC
CDR3: CATSSEGRHGYTF

size: -
J: TRBJ1-5
D: -
V: TRBV6-4
DNA: TGTGCCAGCAGTGTCCATCTTTGTGGACAGAGCTATAGCAATCAGCCCCAGCATTTT
CDR3: CASSVHLCGQSYSNQPQHF

size: -
J: TRBJ1-2
D: -
V: TRBV5-6
DNA: TGTGCCAGCAGCCCCGGAACAGGCCTATATGGCTACACCTTC
CDR3: CASSPGTGLYGYTF

size: -
J: TRBJ2-7
D: TRBD2
V: TRBV28
DNA: TGTGCCAGCAGTCCCACTAGCGGGAGAGGCTGGGAGCAGTACTTC
CDR3: CASSPTSGRGWEQYF

size: -
J: TRBJ2-5
D: -
V: TRBV5-1
DNA: TGCGCCAGCAGCGTCGCGGGGCCAGAGACCCAGTACTTC
CDR3: CASSVAGPETQYF

size: once
J: TRBJ1-2
D: -
V: TRBV6-5
DNA: TGTGCCAGCAGTTCTAACACACCTAGGCAGGGTAATGGCTACACCTTC
CDR3: CASSSNTPRQGNGYTF

size: -
J: TRBJ2-5
D: -
V: TRBV7-9
DNA: TGTGCCAGCGAAGGAGGGGCAGGGCAAGAGACCCAGTACTTC
CDR3: CASEGGAGQETQYF

size: -
J: TRBJ1-1
D: TRBD1
V: TRBV5-1
DNA: TGCGCCAGCAGCGGCGGGACAGGGGGCACTGAAGCTTTCTTT
CDR3: CASSGGTGGTEAFF

size: -
J: TRBJ2-2
D: -
V: TRBV2
DNA: TGTGCCAGTGGCTTCGGTCACACCGGGGAGCTGTTTTTT
CDR3: CASGFGHTGELFF

size: -
J: TRBJ2-3
D: -
V: TRBV9
DNA: TGTGCCAGCAGCGCCAAGGGGGGCACAACAGATACGCAGTATTTT
CDR3: CASSAKGGTTDTQYF

size: -
J: TRBJ2-3
D: -
V: TRBV14
DNA: TGTGCCAGCAGCCAAGGTATTCCCCCGTACACAGATACGCAGTATTTT
CDR3: CASSQGIPPYTDTQYF

size: -
J: TRBJ2-2
D: -
V: TRBV14
DNA: TGTGCCAGCAGTCCCGGGCCCCGCACCGGGGAGCTGTTTTTT
CDR3: CASSPGPRTGELFF

size: -
J: TRBJ1-1
D: -
V: TRBV10-1
DNA: TGCGCCAGCAACAGCCTAACTGAAGCTTTCTTT
CDR3: CASNSLTEAFF

size: once
J: TRBJ2-1
D: TRBD1
V: TRBV11-2
DNA: TGTGCCAGCAGCTTAGGCCGGACAGGGGGTAGTGAGCAGTTCTTC
CDR3: CASSLGRTGGSEQFF